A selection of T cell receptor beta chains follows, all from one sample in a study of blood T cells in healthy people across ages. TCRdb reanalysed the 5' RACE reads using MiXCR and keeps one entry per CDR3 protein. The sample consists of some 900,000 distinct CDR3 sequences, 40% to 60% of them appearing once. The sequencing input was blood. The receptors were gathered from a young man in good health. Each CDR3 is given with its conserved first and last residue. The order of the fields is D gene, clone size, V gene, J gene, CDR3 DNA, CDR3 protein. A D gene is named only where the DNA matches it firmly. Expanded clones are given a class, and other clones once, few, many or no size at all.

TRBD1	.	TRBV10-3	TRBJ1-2	TGTGCCATCAGCTCAGGGGGCGCGGGGGGTGGCTACACCTTC	CAISSGGAGGGYTF
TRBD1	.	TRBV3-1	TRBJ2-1	TGTGCCAGTAGCCAAGTTTACAGGGGAGAGGAGCAGTTCTTC	CASSQVYRGEEQFF
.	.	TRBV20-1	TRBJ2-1	TGCAGTGCTGGTGACAGTAGCCACAACAATGAGCAGTTCTTC	CSAGDSSHNNEQFF
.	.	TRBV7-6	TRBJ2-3	TGTGCCAGCAGCCCCCCGACCCCCGCAGATACGCAGTATTTT	CASSPPTPADTQYF
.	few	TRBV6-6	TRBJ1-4	TGTGCCAGCAGTTCCCCAGGACGGTCTTGGCTGTTTTTT	CASSSPGRSWLFF
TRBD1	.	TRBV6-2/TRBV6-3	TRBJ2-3	TGTGCCAGCACCCGACAGGGCTCAGGCACAGATACGCAGTATTTT	CASTRQGSGTDTQYF
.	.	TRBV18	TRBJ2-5	TGTGCCAGCTCACCACTTGAAGAGACCCAGTACTTC	CASSPLEETQYF
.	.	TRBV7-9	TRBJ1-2	TGTGCCAGCAGCTTAGAAATCTCCGAGGGCTACACCTTC	CASSLEISEGYTF
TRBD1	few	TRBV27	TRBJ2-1	TGTGCCAGCAGTCCACCCCCACCGGGACAGGGAAGTAATGAGCAGTTCTTC	CASSPPPPGQGSNEQFF
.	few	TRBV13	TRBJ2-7	TGTGCCAGCAGCTTATTGACGACGGGCTCCTACGAGCAGTACTTC	CASSLLTTGSYEQYF
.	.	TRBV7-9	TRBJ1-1	TGTGCCAGCAGCTTACAGGGTTTAAGCACTGAAGCTTTCTTT	CASSLQGLSTEAFF
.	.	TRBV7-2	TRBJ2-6	TGTGCCAGCAGCGTAAACAGTTCCGGGGCCAACGTCCTGACTTTC	CASSVNSSGANVLTF
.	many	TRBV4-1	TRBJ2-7	TGCGCCAGCAGCCAAGAGGGGAACGAGCAGTACTTC	CASSQEGNEQYF
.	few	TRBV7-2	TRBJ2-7	TGTGCCAGCAGCCAATCGACAGGTCTAACCTACGAGCAGTACTTC	CASSQSTGLTYEQYF
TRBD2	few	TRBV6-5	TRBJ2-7	TGTGCCAGCAGGCGGGGGTTTAGCTCCTACGAGCAGTACTTC	CASRRGFSSYEQYF
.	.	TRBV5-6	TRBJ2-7	TGTGCCAGCAGCTGGGACCCGAACCAGGAGTACTTC	CASSWDPNQEYF
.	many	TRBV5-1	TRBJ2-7	TGCGCCAGCAGCTTGGCCCAGGGGTACGAGCAGTACTTC	CASSLAQGYEQYF
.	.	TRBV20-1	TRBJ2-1	TGCAGTGCTCTAGGTCGGCGGACCTACAATGAGCAGTTCTTC	CSALGRRTYNEQFF
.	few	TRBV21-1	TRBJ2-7	TGTGCCAGCAGCGGCCGTCCGGGTCGCGAGCAGTACTTC	CASSGRPGREQYF
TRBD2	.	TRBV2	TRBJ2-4	TGTGCCAGCGGGACTAATACATGGGGCATTCAGTACTTC	CASGTNTWGIQYF
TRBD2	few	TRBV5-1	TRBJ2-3	TGCGCCAGCAGCTTGGCCAGGACTAGCGGGGGGGCCGCAGATACGCAGTATTTT	CASSLARTSGGAADTQYF
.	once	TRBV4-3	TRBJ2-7	TGCGCCAGCAGTCAAGATTCAGAGACAGACTACGAGCAGTACTTC	CASSQDSETDYEQYF
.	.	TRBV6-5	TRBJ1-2	TGTGCCAGCAGTTACTCCCCTGTAGACAGCTATGGCTACACCTTC	CASSYSPVDSYGYTF
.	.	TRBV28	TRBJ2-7	TGTGCCAGCAGCTCCGAACAGGGAGCCTACGAGCAGTACTTC	CASSSEQGAYEQYF
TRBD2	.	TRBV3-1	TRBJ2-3	TGTGCCAGCAGCCACTTTTCCCTGCGGGGGGGACCAGATACGCAGTATTTT	CASSHFSLRGGPDTQYF
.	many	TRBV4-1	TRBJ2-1	TGCGCCAGCAGCCAAGTAGGGGGCAATGAGCAGTTCTTC	CASSQVGGNEQFF
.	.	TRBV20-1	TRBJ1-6	TGCAGTGCTAGGACAGGCTCCTATAATTCACCCCTCCACTTT	CSARTGSYNSPLHF
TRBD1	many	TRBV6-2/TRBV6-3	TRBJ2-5	TGTGCCAGCACCAAGGGGGACAGACTTCAAGAGACCCAGTACTTC	CASTKGDRLQETQYF
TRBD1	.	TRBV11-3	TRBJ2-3	TGTGCCAGCAGCTTGGTCCCGCGACTCGGACAGGGAGGAACAGATACGCAGTATTTT	CASSLVPRLGQGGTDTQYF
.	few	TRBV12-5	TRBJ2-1	TGTGCTAGTGGTTTCGGCTATGAGCAGTTCTTC	CASGFGYEQFF
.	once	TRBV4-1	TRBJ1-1	TGCGCCAGCAGCCAAGATAACGGGGGTTGGAACACTGAAGCTTTCTTT	CASSQDNGGWNTEAFF
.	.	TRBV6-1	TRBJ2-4	TGTGCCAGCAGTGATTTAGGGGCCTTAGCCAAAAACATTCAGTACTTC	CASSDLGALAKNIQYF
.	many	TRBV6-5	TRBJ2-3	TGTGCCAGCAGTTACTCGGGGAAAACTAGCACAGATACGCAGTATTTT	CASSYSGKTSTDTQYF
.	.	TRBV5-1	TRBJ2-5	TGCGCCAGCAGCTCGCCTCATGCCGAAGAGACCCAGTACTTC	CASSSPHAEETQYF
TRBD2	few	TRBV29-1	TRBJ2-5	TGCAGCGTTGCGGGACTAGCGGGAGAGACCCAGTACTTC	CSVAGLAGETQYF
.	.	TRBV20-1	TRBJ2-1	TGCAGTGCTAGAGGGGTAGTCAGGCGAAACCCCTACAATGAGCAGTTCTTC	CSARGVVRRNPYNEQFF
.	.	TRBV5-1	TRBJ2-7	TGCGCCAGCAGCTTGGACTACAGACACTACGAGCAGTACTTC	CASSLDYRHYEQYF
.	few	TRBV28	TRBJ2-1	TGTGCCAGCACGAGGGGCGGTGGCAATGAGCAGTTCTTC	CASTRGGGNEQFF
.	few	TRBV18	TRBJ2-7	TGTGCCAGCTCACCAGGGGTTAACTACGAGCAGTACTTC	CASSPGVNYEQYF
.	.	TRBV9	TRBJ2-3	TGTGCCAGCAGCGTAGACGCGGGGCGACGCTCCACAGATACGCAGTATTTT	CASSVDAGRRSTDTQYF
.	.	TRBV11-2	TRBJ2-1	TGTGCCAGCAGCCTTACCATCGGCTCCTACAATGAGCAGTTCTTC	CASSLTIGSYNEQFF
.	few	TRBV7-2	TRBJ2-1	TGTGCCAGCAGCAGGACAGCAGTATTCTACAATGAGCAGTTCTTC	CASSRTAVFYNEQFF
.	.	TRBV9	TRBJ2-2	TGTGCCAGCAGCGAGGGAAGGACAACGAACACCGGGGAGCTGTTTTTT	CASSEGRTTNTGELFF
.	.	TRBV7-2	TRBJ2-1	TGTGCCAGCAGCCCCCAATACAATGAGCAGTTCTTC	CASSPQYNEQFF
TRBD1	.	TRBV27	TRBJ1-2	TGTGCCAGCAGTTCCCGGACAGGGGTAAACTATGGCTACACCTTC	CASSSRTGVNYGYTF
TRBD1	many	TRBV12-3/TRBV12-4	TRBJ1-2	TGTGCCAGCAGTTTAAACAGGGGTGGCTACACCTTC	CASSLNRGGYTF
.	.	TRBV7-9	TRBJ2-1	TGTGCCAGCAGCTCTGGGCCCTATAGCGCCTACAATGAGCAGTTCTTC	CASSSGPYSAYNEQFF
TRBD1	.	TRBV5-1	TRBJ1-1	TGCGCCAGCAGCTTTTACCGGGGACAGGGCACTGAAGCTTTCTTT	CASSFYRGQGTEAFF
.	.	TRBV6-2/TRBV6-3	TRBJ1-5	TGTGCCAGCAGTTACTCCGGGACGATCAATCAGCCCCAGCATTTT	CASSYSGTINQPQHF
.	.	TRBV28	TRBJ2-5	TGTGCCAGCAGTGCCCGAGGGACCCAAGAGACCCAGTACTTC	CASSARGTQETQYF
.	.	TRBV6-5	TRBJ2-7	TGTGCCAGCAGTTATGGCCCGGGACCCGAGCAGTACTTC	CASSYGPGPEQYF
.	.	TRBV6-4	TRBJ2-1	TGTGCCAGCAGTGACATGACGGGGATTGAGCAGTTCTTC	CASSDMTGIEQFF
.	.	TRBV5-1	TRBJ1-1	TGCGCCAGCAGCTTGGACGGCGGAAATAGGAACACTGAAGCTTTCTTT	CASSLDGGNRNTEAFF
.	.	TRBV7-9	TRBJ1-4	TGTGCCAGCACCTCCGGGGGGGAAAAACTGTTTTTT	CASTSGGEKLFF
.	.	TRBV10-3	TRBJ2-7	TGTGCCATCAGAACCGACGGGGTCTACGAGCAGTACTTC	CAIRTDGVYEQYF